Described below is a single TCR beta chain sequence and its context. Antigen unknown. The sample comes from a study of cytomegalovirus exposure and HLA in healthy donors. Study context: A previous analysis identified 95 million to 120 million unique TCR beta sequences derived from approximately 190 million T cells.

The PCR used 60 Vbeta and 13 Jbeta primers. The authors' processing: Later, an analysis found roughly 80 million unique TCR beta chains, and about 10 million of these were shared. Produced via immunoSEQ multiplex PCR; TCRdb's table is partial and in-frame only. The DNA gave D and trimming, while V, J and clone size come from that table. The table records under 110,000 clones, 70% to 85% of them present only once. This CDR3 comprises 17 residues. With 3 bases clipped from V and 4 bases from J, the junction kept 12 bases outside the gene matches. Looked up from germline, CDR1 is SGHRS and CDR2 is YFSETQ. Study-wide findings and caveats: Among TCR beta chains, those listed as cytomegalovirus-associated numbered under 200. Later work showed greater clonal expansion in HLA-associated TCR beta chains than in equally common others.

The TCR originated in a man aged 60-69 years in good health and CMV-seronegative. What was sequenced was PBMCs. The chain carries TRBV5-1 and TRBJ2-1; 8 positions agree with TRBD2. The CDR3 reads CASSSPPGGPSYNEQFF. CDR3 DNA: TGCGCCAGCAGCTCCCCACCGGGGGGGCCTTCATACAATGAGCAGTTCTTC.